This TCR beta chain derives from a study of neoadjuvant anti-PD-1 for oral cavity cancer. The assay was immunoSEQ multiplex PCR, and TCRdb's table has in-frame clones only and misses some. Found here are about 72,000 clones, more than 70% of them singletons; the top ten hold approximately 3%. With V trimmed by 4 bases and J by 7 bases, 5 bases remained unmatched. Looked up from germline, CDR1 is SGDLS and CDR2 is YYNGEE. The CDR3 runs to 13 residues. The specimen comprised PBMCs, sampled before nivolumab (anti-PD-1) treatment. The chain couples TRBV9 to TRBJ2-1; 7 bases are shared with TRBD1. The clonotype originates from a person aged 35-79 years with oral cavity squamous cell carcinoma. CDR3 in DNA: TGTGCCAGCAGCTCCACAGGGGAGAATGAGCAGTTCTTC. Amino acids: CASSSTGENEQFF. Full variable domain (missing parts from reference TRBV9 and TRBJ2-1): DSGVTQTPKHLITATGQRVTLRCSPRSGDLSVYWYQQSLDQGLQFLIQYYNGEERAKGNILERFSAQQFPDLHSELNLSSLELGDSALYFCASSSTGENEQFFGPGTRLTVL.